This T cell receptor (beta chain) was obtained from a study of shared clonotypes between healthy human individuals. CDR3 size: 15 residues. Germline V CDR1 and CDR2: SGHNT, YYREEE (reference sequence). The trim removed 0 bases at V and 4 bases at J, leaving 1 base unmatched. The authors split each subset's genomic DNA evenly across several immunoSEQ plates. Sequencing used immunoSEQ multiplex PCR; TCRdb keeps in-frame clones, though not all of them. Of about 2.5 million clones detected, approximately 90% appear once; the ten largest clones hold 0.37%. The chain carries TRBV5-4 and TRBJ2-2, with TRBD2 identical over 9 bases. The sequenced sample was naive CD4+ T cells from PBMCs. As to subset: CD45RA+ positively selected. The sequence was collected from a man in his late teens or twenties in good health. Some clones in this sample may be carry-over from other donors' samples. For the CDR3, the DNA is TGTGCCAGCAGCTTGGTTAGCGGGAGCACCGGGGAGCTGTTTTTT. Translation gives CASSLVSGSTGELFF.